These 32 T cell receptor beta chains were all obtained from the same sample, sequenced in a study of control samples from healthy donors and cancer patients (TCRdb year 2020). The library was built by means of the immunoSEQ multiplex PCR assay. Held by TCRdb, this immuneACCESS table contains in-frame sequences only and omits some clones. Under half of the omission traces to an unresolved V gene where checked; the cause of the rest is unknown. Present in this sample are around 130,000 clones, around nine tenths of which were seen just once. The biggest ten clones account for 3% to 3.5% of the sample. The sample comprised blood. The receptors derive from a man aged 45-65 years in good health.

The gene calls are TRBV5-1 and TRBJ1-3; a possible D gene is TRBD1 (5 bases). Trimming pared 0 bases from V and 2 bases from J, leaving 15 bases between. In germline, CDR1 is SGHRS, CDR2 YFSETQ. The CDR3 is 17 amino acids. CDR3 sequence reads: CASSLDVGASPGNTIYF. The CDR3 DNA follows: TGCGCCAGCAGCTTGGACGTAGGGGCCAGTCCTGGAAACACCATATATTTT.

The chain carries TRBV6-6 and TRBJ1-2, with 7 positions matching TRBD1. V trimming: 6 bases; J trimming: 4 bases; junction bases outside the gene matches: 8. Per germline, CDR1 MNHNY and CDR2 SVGAGI (reference sequence). The CDR3 is made up of 14 amino acids. The CDR3 region has the DNA TGTGCCAGCAGCTACGAGGGACAGTTCTATGGCTACACCTTC. It translates to CASSYEGQFYGYTF.

This chain uses TRBV28 with TRBJ2-2; the D gene is possibly TRBD2 (7 bases). Deletions cut 3 bases from V and 4 bases from J, with 15 bases between. This CDR3 region has 16 residues. CDR1 is MDHEN and CDR2 is SYDVKM in the germline V gene. The CDR3: CASSFQGRVSTGELFF. CDR3 DNA: TGTGCCAGCAGTTTCCAGGGGAGGGTGAGCACCGGGGAGCTGTTTTTT.

The rearrangement links TRBV7-3 to TRBJ2-3, with D tentatively TRBD2 (6 bases). The germline V gene has CDR1 SGHTA and CDR2 FQGTGA. The CDR3 consists of 15 residues. With 5 bases removed from V and 7 bases from J, the gap between germline ends came to 19 bases. The CDR3 here is CASSERRGNTNTQYF. Here the CDR3 DNA reads TGTGCCAGCAGCGAGAGGCGGGGAAACACGAATACGCAGTATTTT.

Only one count was recorded for this clone. This chain connects TRBV7-9 to TRBJ2-1, with D unclear. The CDR3 is made up of 17 amino acids. Germline V gene data show CDR1 as SEHNR and CDR2 as FQNEAQ (reference sequence). Trimming took off 6 bases at V and 14 bases at J, with 32 bases between the two ends. As DNA, the CDR3 is TGTGCCAGCAGTCCTATACTTGAGATGACCGGACGGCCCTCTAAGTTCTTC. Translating gives CASSPILEMTGRPSKFF.

This chain links TRBV11-3 with TRBJ2-7, with D perhaps assigned TRBD1 or TRBD2 (5 bases each). V was clipped by 5 bases and J by 0 bases, with 14 bases between them. This CDR3 spans 15 amino acids. Germline V gene lookup returns CDR1 SGHNT and CDR2 YENEEA. The CDR3 sequence: CASSLRGQSSYEQYF. In DNA form, the CDR3 reads TGTGCCAGCAGCCTCCGGGGCCAGAGCTCCTACGAGCAGTACTTC.

The chain joins TRBV7-3 to TRBJ1-1; D unresolved. The V gene lost 3 bases and the J gene lost 4 bases, with 9 bases spanning the gap. Germline V gene lookup returns CDR1 SGHTA and CDR2 FQGTGA. This CDR3 spans 13 amino acids. CDR3 amino acids: CASSFDWSTEAFF. The CDR3 DNA follows: TGTGCCAGCAGCTTCGACTGGTCCACTGAAGCTTTCTTT.

The chain carries TRBV25-1 and TRBJ1-2, with a tentative D call TRBD1 (6 bases). Trimming removed 6 bases at V and 0 bases at J, with 14 bases between. CDR3 length: 15 amino acids. CDR1 is MGHDK and CDR2 is SYGVNS in the germline V gene. CDR3 nucleotide sequence: TGTGCCAGCAGGAATACCGGGACACCTAACTATGGCTACACCTTC. This sequence encodes CASRNTGTPNYGYTF.

V is TRBV11-1 and J is TRBJ2-5; D is ambiguous. Germline loops: CDR1 SGHAT, CDR2 FQDESV (reference sequence). The CDR3 is made up of 14 amino acids. Trimming left V 3 bases short and J 5 bases short, with 13 bases between. The CDR3 loop reads CASSFRTAGETQYF. The CDR3 nucleotides read TGTGCCAGCAGCTTCCGTACTGCTGGGGAGACCCAGTACTTC. The full variable domain, completed using reference TRBV11-1 and TRBJ2-5, is EAEVAQSPRYKITEKSQAVAFWCDPISGHATLYWYRQILGQGPELLVQFQDESVVDDSQLPKDRFSAERLKGVDSTLKIQPAELGDSAMYLCASSFRTAGETQYFGPGTRLLVL.

The gene calls are TRBV7-2 and TRBJ1-2; D unresolved. Germline-derived CDR1 and CDR2 are SGHTA and FQGNSA. V was shortened by 2 bases and J by 7 bases, with 11 bases between the two germline ends. The CDR3 consists of 13 residues. The DNA of the CDR3 is TGTGCCAGCAGCTTAATCCAAGTCGGTGGCTACACCTTC. Encoded protein: CASSLIQVGGYTF.

The V gene is TRBV5-1, the J gene TRBJ1-3; TRBD1 agrees at 8 bases. V lost 3 bases and J lost 3; bases outside the gene matches: 2. The CDR3 has 14 residues. Germline V gene sequence: CDR1 SGHRS, CDR2 YFSETQ. CDR3 region: CASSSGGFGNTIYF. DNA for the CDR3: TGCGCCAGCAGCTCAGGGGGCTTTGGAAACACCATATATTTT. The full variable domain, its missing parts supplied by reference TRBV5-1 and TRBJ1-3, is KAGVTQTPRYLIKTRGQQVTLSCSPISGHRSVSWYQQTPGQGLQFLFEYFSETQRNKGNFPGRFSGRQFSNSRSEMNVSTLELGDSALYLCASSSGGFGNTIYFGEGSWLTVV.

This chain uses TRBV4-1 with TRBJ2-4, with a weak D call TRBD2 (6 bases). Germline V lookup: CDR1 MGHRA, CDR2 YSYEKL. V lost 4 bases, J lost 12 bases, and 22 bases lay in between. CDR3 size: 15 residues. This CDR3 reads CASSPTEAEGFGQYF. The CDR3 DNA is TGCGCCAGCAGCCCCACCGAGGCGGAGGGTTTTGGTCAGTACTTC.

The genes are TRBV4-2 and TRBJ2-1; D gene ambiguous. Looked up from germline, CDR1 is LGHNA and CDR2 is YNFKEQ. CDR3 length: 13 amino acids. V lost 4 bases and J lost 3, with 7 bases in between. The CDR3 nucleotides are TGTGCCAGCAGCCCCCCTCACTACAATGAGCAGTTCTTC. Protein: CASSPPHYNEQFF.

The CDR3: CASSRQGNYGYTF. DNA of the CDR3: TGTGCCAGTAGCCGACAGGGGAACTATGGCTACACCTTC. The chain combines TRBV19 with TRBJ1-2; 8 bases are a match to TRBD1. Germline V gene lookup returns CDR1 LNHDA and CDR2 SQIVND (reference sequence). This CDR3 comprises 13 residues. V was clipped by 6 bases and J by 2 bases; unmatched bases: 2. Full variable domain (outside the CDR3, taken from reference TRBV19 and TRBJ1-2): DGGITQSPKYLFRKEGQNVTLSCEQNLNHDAMYWYRQDPGQGLRLIYYSQIVNDFQKGDIAEGYSVSREKKESFPLTVTSAQKNPTAFYLCASSRQGNYGYTFGSGTRLTVV.

The chain is built from TRBV28 and TRBJ1-2; perhaps TRBD1 as D (6 bases). CDR1 and CDR2 (germline): MDHEN, SYDVKM. V was cut by 6 bases and J by 1 base, with 9 bases left in between. This CDR3 has 13 amino acids. The CDR3 sequence is CASRKQGNYGYTF. In DNA, the CDR3 is TGTGCCAGCAGGAAACAGGGTAACTATGGCTACACCTTC.

The chain joins TRBV11-2 to TRBJ2-1; TRBD1 is a possible D gene (5 bases). Germline CDR1 SGHAT, CDR2 FQNNGV. The CDR3 runs to 13 residues. The V end was cut by 4 bases, the J end by 11 bases, with 15 bases between. The CDR3 bases are TGTGCCAGCAGCTCTGCTGACAGCAGCAAGCAGTTCTTC. This encodes CASSSADSSKQFF.

V and J are TRBV9 and TRBJ2-2; the D is unclear. V was trimmed by 2 bases and J by 8 bases, leaving 13 bases between them. The V gene's germline CDR1 is SGDLS and CDR2 YYNGEE. The CDR3 spans 14 residues. The CDR3 nucleotides are TGTGCCAGCAGCGTGGCGTCCCAGTCTGGGGAGCTGTTTTTT. Its translation is CASSVASQSGELFF.

This chain uses TRBV19 with TRBJ2-7, with 9 bases fitting TRBD1. The germline gives CDR1 LNHDA, CDR2 SQIVND (reference sequence). This CDR3 has 15 residues. The V gene end was trimmed by 5 bases and the J gene end by 3 bases; junction bases not matched to a gene: 8. This CDR3 is CASSAGQGPFYEQYF. The CDR3 region has the DNA TGTGCCAGTAGTGCCGGACAGGGGCCTTTCTACGAGCAGTACTTC.

The chain recombines TRBV15 with TRBJ2-2; 8 bases fit TRBD1. The germline V gene has CDR1 LNHNV and CDR2 YYDKDF (reference sequence). The CDR3 has 14 residues. V lost 4 bases, J lost 8 bases, and 6 bases stayed unmatched. The CDR3, as DNA: TGTGCCACCAGCACCGACAGGGGATCGGGGGAGCTGTTTTTT. Encoded protein: CATSTDRGSGELFF. The full variable domain, completed using reference TRBV15 and TRBJ2-2, is DAMVIQNPRYQVTQFGKPVTLSCSQTLNHNVMYWYQQKSSQAPKLLFHYYDKDFNNEADTPDNFQSRRPNTSFCFLDIRSPGLGDTAMYLCATSTDRGSGELFFGEGSRLTVL.

The chain has TRBV2 and TRBJ2-2; 8 bases are a match to TRBD2. Trimming removed 5 bases from V and 7 bases from J; junction bases left unmatched: 12. Looked up from germline, CDR1 is SNHLY and CDR2 is FYNNEI. The CDR3 contains 16 residues. The CDR3 is CASSKVAAGGHGELFF. DNA for the CDR3: TGTGCCAGCAGTAAGGTTGCGGCGGGGGGCCACGGGGAGCTGTTTTTT.

The chain has TRBV3-1 (or the pseudogene TRBV3-2) and TRBJ2-3, with D tentatively TRBD2 (5 bases). This CDR3 comprises 13 residues. Germline values: CDR1 LGHDT, CDR2 YNNKEL (reference sequence). Trimming removed 8 bases at V and 3 bases at J, with 12 bases between. CDR3 amino acids: CASCNGMTDTQYF. CDR3 sequence (DNA): TGTGCCAGCTGCAACGGGATGACAGATACGCAGTATTTT.

The rearrangement uses TRBV7-2 and TRBJ2-7, with TRBD1 identical over 9 bases. The germline V gene has CDR1 SGHTA and CDR2 FQGNSA. After removal of 3 bases from V and 3 bases from J, the junction contained 6 bases not matched to a gene. This CDR3 is built from 15 residues. The CDR3, as DNA: TGTGCCAGCAGCTTTCCGGGACAGGGCAACTACGAGCAGTACTTC. It is translated as CASSFPGQGNYEQYF.

J is TRBJ2-7 and V is TRBV5-1; D call uncertain. V was clipped by 0 bases and J by 0 bases, with 7 bases between them. The germline V gene encodes CDR1 SGHRS and CDR2 YFSETQ. The CDR3 totals 14 residues. This chain's CDR3 is CASSLDTSSYEQYF. CDR3 DNA sequence: TGCGCCAGCAGCTTGGACACGAGCTCCTACGAGCAGTACTTC. Complete variable domain (other parts from reference TRBV5-1 and TRBJ2-7): KAGVTQTPRYLIKTRGQQVTLSCSPISGHRSVSWYQQTPGQGLQFLFEYFSETQRNKGNFPGRFSGRQFSNSRSEMNVSTLELGDSALYLCASSLDTSSYEQYFGPGTRLTVT.

This clone was counted a single time. The CDR3 DNA sequence: TGCGCCAGCAGCTCCGGGACTAGCGGGGGGCTACATGATGAGCAGTTCTTC. The encoded protein is CASSSGTSGGLHDEQFF. The rearrangement joins TRBV5-1 to TRBJ2-1; 15 nucleotides line up with TRBD2. After removal of 3 bases from V and 8 bases from J, the junction contained 9 bases not matched to a gene. Germline V gene sequence: CDR1 SGHRS, CDR2 YFSETQ. The CDR3 extends over 17 amino acids.

This clone was seen once. This chain uses TRBV6-5 with TRBJ2-5; D not certain. The germline gives CDR1 MNHEY, CDR2 SVGAGI. This CDR3 comprises 12 residues. Trimming removed 7 bases at V and 2 bases at J, with 8 bases between. CDR3 DNA sequence: TGTGCCAGCATCCCCGAGCAAGAGACCCAGTACTTC. Protein sequence: CASIPEQETQYF.

V gene TRBV29-1 combines with J gene TRBJ2-7, with 7 bases matching TRBD1. V shed 0 bases and J 6 bases; nucleotides not matched to a gene: 8. CDR3 length equals 14 residues. The germline V gene has CDR1 SQVTM and CDR2 ANQGSEA. The CDR3 spells CSVEEGTGASEQYF. CDR3 DNA sequence: TGCAGCGTTGAAGAGGGTACAGGGGCGAGCGAGCAGTACTTC.

The rearrangement links TRBV7-9 to TRBJ2-4, with a tentative D call TRBD2 (5 bases). V was trimmed by 5 bases and J by 1 base, leaving 15 bases between them. The CDR3 length is 16 residues. CDR1 and CDR2 (germline): SEHNR, FQNEAQ (reference sequence). CDR3 loop: CASSREDSAAKNIQYF. CDR3 DNA: TGTGCCAGCAGCCGAGAGGACTCGGCTGCCAAAAACATTCAGTACTTC.

This chain links TRBV11-3 with TRBJ1-3; maybe TRBD1 (5 bases). Trimming removed 1 base at V and 2 bases at J, with 12 bases between. CDR1 and CDR2 from the germline V gene are SGHNT and YENEEA. There are 16 residues in the CDR3. In DNA, the CDR3 is TGTGCCAGCAGCTTAGGCAGGGTGGTAGCTGGAAACACCATATATTTT. Translated, it gives CASSLGRVVAGNTIYF.

The rearrangement links TRBV4-1 to TRBJ1-2; D gene uncertain. Germline-derived CDR1 and CDR2 are MGHRA and YSYEKL. The CDR3 is made up of 14 amino acids. Trimming pared 3 bases from V and 4 bases from J, leaving 12 bases between. DNA of the CDR3: TGCGCCAGCAGCCAGGGAGACGGACCCTATGGCTACACCTTC. Residues: CASSQGDGPYGYTF.

The V and J genes are TRBV11-2 and TRBJ1-6; tentative D call: TRBD1 (6 bases). Germline CDR1 SGHAT, CDR2 FQNNGV. This CDR3 has 16 residues. The V end was cut by 5 bases, the J end by 8 bases, with 19 bases between. CDR3 residues: CASSDVYRVVDSPLHF. The CDR3 DNA is TGTGCCAGCAGCGACGTTTACAGGGTCGTGGATTCACCCCTCCACTTT. Together with reference TRBV11-2 and TRBJ1-6, the CDR3 gives the full variable domain: EAGVAQSPRYKIIEKRQSVAFWCNPISGHATLYWYQQILGQGPKLLIQFQNNGVVDDSQLPKDRFSAERLKGVDSTLKIQPAKLEDSAVYLCASSDVYRVVDSPLHFGNGTRLTVT.

The chain joins TRBV10-1 to TRBJ2-2, with unresolved D. V lost 5 bases and J lost 0, with 13 bases in between. CDR3 size: 16 residues. The germline V gene has CDR1 WNHNN and CDR2 SYGVQD (reference sequence). CDR3 sequence reads: CASSPHTPANTGELFF. The CDR3 region has the DNA TGCGCCAGCAGTCCCCACACCCCCGCGAACACCGGGGAGCTGTTTTTT.

J is TRBJ2-7 and V is TRBV27; D may be TRBD1 (6 bases). CDR1 and CDR2 from the germline V gene are MNHEY and SMNVEV (reference sequence). V was cut by 5 bases and J by 6 bases, with 14 bases left in between. CDR3 size: 13 residues. The CDR3 region has the DNA TGTGCCAGCAGTATCCAGACAGGAGCCGAGCAGTACTTC. Translated, it gives CASSIQTGAEQYF.